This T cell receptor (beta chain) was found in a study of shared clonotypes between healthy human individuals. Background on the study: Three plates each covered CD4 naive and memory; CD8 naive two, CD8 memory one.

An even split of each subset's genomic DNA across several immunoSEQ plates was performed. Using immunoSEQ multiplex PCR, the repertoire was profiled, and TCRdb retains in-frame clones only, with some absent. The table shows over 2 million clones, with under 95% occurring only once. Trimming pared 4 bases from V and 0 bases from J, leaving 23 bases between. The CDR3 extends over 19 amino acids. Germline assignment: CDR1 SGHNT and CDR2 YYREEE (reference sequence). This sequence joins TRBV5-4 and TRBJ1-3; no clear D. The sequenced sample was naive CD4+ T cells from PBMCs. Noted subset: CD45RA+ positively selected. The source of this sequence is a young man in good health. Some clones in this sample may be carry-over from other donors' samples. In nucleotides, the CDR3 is TGTGCCAGCAGCGGGGATGTCAGGCGGGATGGACCCTCTGGAAACACCATATATTTT. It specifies CASSGDVRRDGPSGNTIYF.